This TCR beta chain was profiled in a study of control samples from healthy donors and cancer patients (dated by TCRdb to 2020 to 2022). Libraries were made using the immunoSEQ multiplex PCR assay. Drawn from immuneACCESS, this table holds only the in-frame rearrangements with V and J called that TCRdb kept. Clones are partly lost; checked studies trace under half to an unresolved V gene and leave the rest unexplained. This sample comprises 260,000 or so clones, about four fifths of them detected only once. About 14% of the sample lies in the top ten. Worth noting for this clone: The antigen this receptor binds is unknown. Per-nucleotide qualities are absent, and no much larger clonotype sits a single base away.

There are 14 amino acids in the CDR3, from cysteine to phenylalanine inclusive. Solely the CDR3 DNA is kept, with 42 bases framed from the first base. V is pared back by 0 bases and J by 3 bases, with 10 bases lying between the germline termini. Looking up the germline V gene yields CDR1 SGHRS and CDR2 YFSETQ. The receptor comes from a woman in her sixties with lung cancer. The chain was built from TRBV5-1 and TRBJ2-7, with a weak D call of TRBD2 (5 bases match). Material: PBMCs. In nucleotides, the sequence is TGCGCCAGCAGCTTGGCATTAGGGAGCTACGAGCAGTACTTC. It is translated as CASSLALGSYEQYF. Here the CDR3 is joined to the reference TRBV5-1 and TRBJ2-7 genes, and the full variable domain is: KAGVTQTPRYLIKTRGQQVTLSCSPISGHRSVSWYQQTPGQGLQFLFEYFSETQRNKGNFPGRFSGRQFSNSRSEMNVSTLELGDSALYLCASSLALGSYEQYFGPGTRLTVT.